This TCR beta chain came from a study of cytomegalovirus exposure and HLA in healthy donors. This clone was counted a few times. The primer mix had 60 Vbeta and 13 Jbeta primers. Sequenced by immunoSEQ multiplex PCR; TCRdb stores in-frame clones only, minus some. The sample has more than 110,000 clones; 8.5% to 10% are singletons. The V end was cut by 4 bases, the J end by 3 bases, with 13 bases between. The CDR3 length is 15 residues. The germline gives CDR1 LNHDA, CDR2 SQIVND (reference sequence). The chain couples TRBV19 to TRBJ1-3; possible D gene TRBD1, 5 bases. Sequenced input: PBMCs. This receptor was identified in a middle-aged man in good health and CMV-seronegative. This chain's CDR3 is CASSKRQGGGNTIYF. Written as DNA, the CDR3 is TGTGCCAGTAGTAAACGGCAGGGAGGTGGAAACACCATATATTTT.